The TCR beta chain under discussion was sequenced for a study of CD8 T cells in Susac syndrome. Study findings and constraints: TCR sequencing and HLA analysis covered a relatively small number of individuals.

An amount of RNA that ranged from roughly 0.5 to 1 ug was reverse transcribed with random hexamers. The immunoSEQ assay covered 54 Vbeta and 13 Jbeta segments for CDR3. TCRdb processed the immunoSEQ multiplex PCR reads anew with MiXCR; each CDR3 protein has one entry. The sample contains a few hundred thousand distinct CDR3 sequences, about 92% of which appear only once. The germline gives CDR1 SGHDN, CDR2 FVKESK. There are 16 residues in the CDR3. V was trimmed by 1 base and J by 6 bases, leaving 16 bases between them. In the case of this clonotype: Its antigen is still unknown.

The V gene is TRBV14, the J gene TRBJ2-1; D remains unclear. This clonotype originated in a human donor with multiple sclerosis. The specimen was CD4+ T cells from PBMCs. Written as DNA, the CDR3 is TGTGCCAGCAGCCAAGTTATCATAAGGAATCGCAATGAGCAGTTCTTC. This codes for CASSQVIIRNRNEQFF.